This T cell receptor (beta chain) was sequenced for a study of blood T cell repertoires in COVID-19. Background on the study: COVID-19 samples from acute and convalescent phases originated in the United States, Italy and Spain. PBMCs, B-cell-depleted T cells, or T cells provided the cDNA or gDNA that made up the material.

Original data processing: Reference gene primers were amplified, and this amplification served to estimate nucleated cell counts. The repertoire was sequenced with immunoSEQ multiplex PCR; TCRdb's copy has only in-frame clones and lacks some. For V, J and clone size, that table is used; D and trimming come from the DNA. The sample consists of about 300,000 clones, about 91% of them appearing once. V shed 1 base and J 6 bases; nucleotides not matched to a gene: 13. Per the germline V gene, CDR1 is MGHRA and CDR2 is YSYEKL. The CDR3 loop spans 17 amino acids. The V and J genes are TRBV4-1 and TRBJ1-1; 8 bases agree with TRBD1. This TCR was sampled from a woman younger than 45 who had recovered from COVID-19. Specimen: peripheral blood. The CDR3 DNA reads as TGCGCCAGCAGCCAAGGACCTGGTAGGACAGGGAGCGCTGAAGCTTTCTTT. Translating it yields CASSQGPGRTGSAEAFF.